The 29 T cell receptor beta chains listed next were all sequenced from one sample in a study of T cell responses to AZD1222 COVID-19 vaccine. TCRdb's copy holds only in-frame clones and misses some; the assay was immunoSEQ multiplex PCR. In the table there are approximately 110,000 clones, roughly 80% of which are singletons. Sample: peripheral blood, taken on day 0 of AZD1222 vaccination. The receptors were sampled from an adult in good health.

The rearrangement links TRBV4-2 to TRBJ2-1; 8 positions agree with TRBD2. Germline values: CDR1 LGHNA, CDR2 YNFKEQ. The V gene end was trimmed by 0 bases and the J gene end by 0 bases; junction bases not matched to a gene: 10. This CDR3 contains 19 residues. CDR3 bases: TGTGCCAGCAGCCAAGAGCCGGGGCTAGCGGGCGCCTCCTACAATGAGCAGTTCTTC. Protein sequence: CASSQEPGLAGASYNEQFF.

To note about this clone: Different DNA sequences within this sample yield the same CDR3. The chain is built from TRBV6-5 and TRBJ1-2; perhaps TRBD1 as D (6 bases). Germline V gene data show CDR1 as MNHEY and CDR2 as SVGAGI. V was clipped by 2 bases and J by 4 bases, with 11 bases between them. CDR3 length: 14 amino acids. CDR3 sequence (DNA): TGTGCCAGCAGTTACAAGGACAGATCCTATGGCTACACCTTC. Residues: CASSYKDRSYGYTF.

The V gene is TRBV4-1, the J gene TRBJ1-6; D is ambiguous. This CDR3 has 14 amino acids. Germline-derived CDR1 and CDR2 are MGHRA and YSYEKL. V was trimmed by 0 bases and J by 14 bases, leaving 14 bases between them. The CDR3 bases are TGCGCCAGCAGCCAAGAATTACTGACCCGGTCCCTCCACTTT. It specifies CASSQELLTRSLHF.

The chain links TRBV6-2 or TRBV6-3 to TRBJ1-1; D is perhaps TRBD1 (5 bases). Per the germline V gene, CDR1 is MNHEY and CDR2 is SVGEGT. V dropped 4 bases and J dropped 6 bases, with 18 bases sitting between them. This CDR3 is 15 amino acids long. The CDR3 nucleotides are TGTGCCAGCAGTTTGGACACAAGAAGGTACGCTGAAGCTTTCTTT. Translation gives CASSLDTRRYAEAFF.

The J gene is TRBJ1-6, the V gene TRBV6-1; no reliable D call. Deletions cut 3 bases from V and 0 bases from J, with 6 bases between. CDR1 is MNHNS and CDR2 is SASEGT in the germline V gene. The CDR3 loop spans 15 amino acids. The CDR3 coding sequence is TGTGCCAGCAGTGAGAGGATCTCCTATAATTCACCCCTCCACTTT. This gives the protein CASSERISYNSPLHF.

This clone was found a few times. The gene calls are TRBV7-2 and TRBJ1-6; the D gene is possibly TRBD1 (6 bases). The CDR3 has 13 amino acids. The germline V gene has CDR1 SGHTA and CDR2 FQGNSA. Between the trimmed V and J ends, which lost 0 bases and 16 bases, there was a span of 13 bases. Written as DNA, the CDR3 is TGTGCCAGCAGCTTAGCGGGGACGGGGGCGCTCCACTTT. It codes for CASSLAGTGALHF.

This clone was recorded only once. J is TRBJ2-7 and V is TRBV4-1; D not resolved. V shed 3 bases and J shed 2 bases, with 11 bases lying between them. CDR1 MGHRA and CDR2 YSYEKL come from the germline V gene. The CDR3 runs 14 residues. CDR3 residues: CASSQKTATYEQYF. In DNA form, the CDR3 reads TGCGCCAGCAGCCAGAAGACGGCGACCTACGAGCAGTACTTC.

This chain joins TRBV5-1 and TRBJ2-5; D gene unclear. The germline V gene has CDR1 SGHRS and CDR2 YFSETQ. This CDR3 comprises 13 residues. Trimming stripped 3 bases from V and 1 base from J, with 7 bases between. CDR3 amino acids: CASSYVGQETQYF. For the CDR3, the DNA is TGCGCCAGCAGCTATGTCGGCCAAGAGACCCAGTACTTC. Variable domain in full (rest from reference TRBV5-1 and TRBJ2-5): KAGVTQTPRYLIKTRGQQVTLSCSPISGHRSVSWYQQTPGQGLQFLFEYFSETQRNKGNFPGRFSGRQFSNSRSEMNVSTLELGDSALYLCASSYVGQETQYFGPGTRLLVL.

The gene calls are TRBV28 and TRBJ1-6; 7 nucleotides match TRBD1. CDR1 is MDHEN and CDR2 is SYDVKM in the germline V gene. The V segment lost 2 bases and the J segment 7 bases; nucleotides outside the gene matches: 8. The CDR3 extends over 16 amino acids. Here the CDR3 DNA reads TGTGCCAGCAGTTTACTGACAGGGCCGAGGAATTCACCCCTCCACTTT. Translated, it gives CASSLLTGPRNSPLHF.

The chain recombines TRBV9 with TRBJ1-1, with a possible D match to TRBD1 (5 bases). The CDR3 has 15 residues. Germline values: CDR1 SGDLS, CDR2 YYNGEE. The V and J ends lost 0 bases and 8 bases respectively, with 17 bases between them. The CDR3 nucleotides are TGTGCCAGCAGCGTAGAGGGGTCAGGGCGGACCGAAGCTTTCTTT. Translated: CASSVEGSGRTEAFF.

Written as DNA, the CDR3 is TGTGCCAGCAGTGGAGCGGCGGGAGGTGAAAAACTGTTTTTT. It encodes CASSGAAGGEKLFF. This rearrangement joins TRBV2 to TRBJ1-4; no reliable D call. The CDR3 totals 14 residues. The V end lost 4 bases, the J end lost 7 bases, and 13 bases lay between the germline ends. Germline CDR1 reads SNHLY; CDR2 reads FYNNEI.

J is TRBJ1-5 and V is TRBV30; D is unresolved. This CDR3 is built from 13 residues. Germline CDR1 and CDR2: GTSNPN and SVGIG (reference sequence). Trimming shortened V by 2 bases and J by 0 bases, and 5 bases separated the two germline ends. CDR3 region: CAWSRPSNQPQHF. The CDR3 region has the DNA TGTGCCTGGAGTCGTCCTAGCAATCAGCCCCAGCATTTT.

The V call is TRBV28, the J call TRBJ1-2, with D possibly being TRBD1 (6 bases). V gave up 6 bases and J gave up 4 bases, with 21 bases separating them. Per the germline V gene, CDR1 is MDHEN and CDR2 is SYDVKM. This CDR3 region has 16 residues. The CDR3: CASRQTGTLYFYGYTF. CDR3 nucleotides: TGTGCCAGCAGGCAAACCGGGACATTGTACTTCTATGGCTACACCTTC.

The chain carries TRBV28 and TRBJ2-7; 9 bases align to TRBD1. The CDR3 covers 14 residues. Germline trimming cut 4 bases from V and 3 bases from J; bases unmatched to any gene: 4. Germline assignment: CDR1 MDHEN and CDR2 SYDVKM. The CDR3 loop is CASSSGTGNYEQYF. The DNA of the CDR3 is TGTGCCAGCAGTTCCGGGACAGGGAACTACGAGCAGTACTTC.

This chain links TRBV5-1 with TRBJ2-7; TRBD1 aligns across 8 bases. Germline V gene data show CDR1 as SGHRS and CDR2 as YFSETQ. V lost 1 base to trimming and J lost 5 bases; unmatched junction nucleotides: 8. This CDR3 contains 15 residues. The CDR3, as DNA: TGCGCCAGCAGCTTGTGGGGCAGGGGGCCTGACGAGCAGTACTTC. Encoded protein: CASSLWGRGPDEQYF. The full variable domain, completed using reference TRBV5-1 and TRBJ2-7, is KAGVTQTPRYLIKTRGQQVTLSCSPISGHRSVSWYQQTPGQGLQFLFEYFSETQRNKGNFPGRFSGRQFSNSRSEMNVSTLELGDSALYLCASSLWGRGPDEQYFGPGTRLTVT.

The chain combines TRBV5-1 with TRBJ1-2; TRBD1 is a possible D gene (6 bases). V was cut by 4 bases and J by 7 bases, with 17 bases left in between. Germline V lookup: CDR1 SGHRS, CDR2 YFSETQ. This CDR3 comprises 14 residues. The chain's CDR3 is CASSPAGAVPGYTF. For the CDR3, the DNA is TGCGCCAGCAGCCCGGCAGGGGCAGTTCCTGGCTACACCTTC.

This clone has just a few counts. The chain links TRBV18 to TRBJ2-7, with D perhaps TRBD1 (5 bases). Germline V CDR1 and CDR2: KGHSH, LQKENI. The CDR3 is 15 residues long. Trimming took 2 bases from V and 3 from J, leaving 14 bases between them. CDR3 sequence reads: CASSPAGPSLYEQYF. The CDR3 bases are TGTGCCAGCTCACCAGCAGGGCCGTCACTCTACGAGCAGTACTTC.

The chain couples TRBV27 to TRBJ2-3, with D unresolved. V gave up 4 bases and J gave up 11 bases, with 10 bases separating them. Germline V gives CDR1 MNHEY, CDR2 SMNVEV (reference sequence). The CDR3 contains 11 residues. The DNA of the CDR3 is TGTGCCAGCAGTTCCCTTTTGGGGCAGTATTTT. As protein: CASSSLLGQYF.

V is TRBV18 and J is TRBJ2-1; D unclear. The ends were cut back, 3 bases at V and 7 bases at J, with 19 bases in the middle. CDR1 is KGHSH, CDR2 LQKENI, per germline. The CDR3 contains 16 residues. DNA for the CDR3: TGTGCCAGCTCACCTATTGCCAGTGTTGAGTTTAATGAGCAGTTCTTC. As protein: CASSPIASVEFNEQFF.

The chain carries TRBV28 and TRBJ1-6; D is uncertain. Germline assignment: CDR1 MDHEN and CDR2 SYDVKM. With 6 bases removed from V and 7 bases from J, the gap between germline ends came to 7 bases. The CDR3 has 12 amino acids. The CDR3, as DNA: TGTGCCAGCAGAGGTTGGAATTCACCCCTCCACTTT. Its protein is CASRGWNSPLHF.

In this sample, this clone turned up a few times. CDR3 DNA sequence: TGCGCCAGCAGCTTGGGGACGGAAGGCGAAAAACTGTTTTTT. As protein: CASSLGTEGEKLFF. J is TRBJ1-4 and V is TRBV5-1; D is unresolved. Trimming pared 0 bases from V and 8 bases from J, leaving 11 bases between. Germline V gene data show CDR1 as SGHRS and CDR2 as YFSETQ. The CDR3 has 14 amino acids.

The rearrangement joins TRBV27 to TRBJ1-2, with D possibly being TRBD1 (5 bases). With 1 base removed from V and 1 base from J, the gap between germline ends came to 19 bases. The CDR3 runs to 18 residues. From germline, CDR1 is MNHEY and CDR2 SMNVEV (reference sequence). The CDR3 loop reads CASSLLLGQSQINYGYTF. Written as DNA, the CDR3 is TGTGCCAGCAGTTTATTGTTGGGGCAGAGCCAAATTAACTATGGCTACACCTTC.

The chain has TRBV28 and TRBJ1-5; tentatively, D is TRBD1 (5 bases). V was trimmed by 6 bases and J by 0 bases, leaving 18 bases between them. Germline lookup yields CDR1 MDHEN and CDR2 SYDVKM. CDR3 length: 17 residues. The CDR3 is CASRRGEIGYSNQPQHF. DNA of the CDR3: TGTGCCAGCAGGAGAGGGGAAATCGGGTATAGCAATCAGCCCCAGCATTTT.

The chain recombines TRBV18 with TRBJ2-3; the D is unclear. Germline loops: CDR1 KGHSH, CDR2 LQKENI. Deletions cut 4 bases from V and 3 bases from J, with 8 bases between. This CDR3 comprises 13 residues. In DNA form, the CDR3 reads TGTGCCAGCTCACGGGGTGGGACAGATACGCAGTATTTT. Encoded protein: CASSRGGTDTQYF.

The chain couples TRBV18 to TRBJ1-1, with unresolved D. The CDR3 extends over 11 amino acids. V was shortened by 6 bases and J by 11 bases, with 13 bases between the two germline ends. The V gene's germline CDR1 is KGHSH and CDR2 LQKENI. Here the CDR3 reads CASSPGRRAFF. The CDR3 coding sequence is TGTGCCAGCTCGCCCGGTAGGAGGGCTTTCTTT.

The chain has TRBV6-5 and TRBJ2-7; TRBD2 matches 8 bases. The CDR3 is 16 residues long. Trimming took 4 bases from V and 1 from J; bases not matched to a gene: 9. The germline gives CDR1 MNHEY, CDR2 SVGAGI. For the CDR3, the DNA is TGTGCCAGCAGTTCCCCGGCGGGAGGCCCTTCCTACGAGCAGTACTTC. Its translation is CASSSPAGGPSYEQYF.

The chain carries TRBV29-1 and TRBJ1-2; D not resolved. The germline V and J ends were trimmed by 0 bases and 8 bases, with 16 bases remaining between them. Germline CDR1 reads SQVTM; CDR2 reads ANQGSEA. The CDR3 covers 14 residues. The CDR3 loop reads CSVEDPLTRAGYTF. For the CDR3, the DNA is TGCAGCGTTGAAGATCCACTGACAAGAGCCGGCTACACCTTC.

This rearrangement joins TRBV28 to TRBJ1-2, with TRBD1 matching over 7 bases. V shed 5 bases, J shed 4 bases, and the junction held 1 base outside the gene matches. The germline CDR1 and CDR2 sequences are MDHEN and SYDVKM. The length of the CDR3 is 12 residues. The DNA for the CDR3 is TGTGCCAGCAGTGCAGGGGGCTATGGCTACACCTTC. The encoded protein is CASSAGGYGYTF.

This clone was detected a few times. V usage is TRBV18 and J usage is TRBJ1-2; the D gene is possibly TRBD1 (5 bases). Trimming left V 4 bases short and J 4 bases short, with 16 bases between. In germline, CDR1 is KGHSH, CDR2 LQKENI. This CDR3 is 15 amino acids long. CDR3 sequence: CASSQLKGASYGYTF. CDR3 DNA: TGTGCCAGCTCACAACTAAAAGGGGCCTCCTATGGCTACACCTTC. The full variable domain, completed using reference TRBV18 and TRBJ1-2, is NAGVMQNPRHLVRRRGQEARLRCSPMKGHSHVYWYRQLPEEGLKFMVYLQKENIIDESGMPKERFSAEFPKEGPSILRIQQVVRGDSAAYFCASSQLKGASYGYTFGSGTRLTVV.